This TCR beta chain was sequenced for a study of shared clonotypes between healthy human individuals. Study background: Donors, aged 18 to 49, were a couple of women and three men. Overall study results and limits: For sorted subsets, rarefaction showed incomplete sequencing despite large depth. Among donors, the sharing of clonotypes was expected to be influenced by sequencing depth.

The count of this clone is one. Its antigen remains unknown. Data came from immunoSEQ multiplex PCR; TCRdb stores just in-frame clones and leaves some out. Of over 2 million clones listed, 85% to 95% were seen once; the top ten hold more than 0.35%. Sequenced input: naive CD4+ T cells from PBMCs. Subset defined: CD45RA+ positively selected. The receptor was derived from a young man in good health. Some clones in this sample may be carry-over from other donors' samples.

The DNA for the CDR3 is TGTGCCAGCACCCAGGCCGAGGGGTACACTGAAGCTTTCTTT. This sequence encodes CASTQAEGYTEAFF. This chain connects TRBV2 to TRBJ1-1; D might be TRBD1 (5 bases). V gave up 7 bases and J gave up 3 bases, with 15 bases separating them. This CDR3 contains 14 residues. CDR1 and CDR2 from the germline V gene are SNHLY and FYNNEI. Full variable domain (rest looked up from reference TRBV2 and TRBJ1-1): EPEVTQTPSHQVTQMGQEVILRCVPISNHLYFYWYRQILGQKVEFLVSFYNNEISEKSEIFDDQFSVERPDGSNFTLKIRSTKLEDSAMYFCASTQAEGYTEAFFGQGTRLTVV.